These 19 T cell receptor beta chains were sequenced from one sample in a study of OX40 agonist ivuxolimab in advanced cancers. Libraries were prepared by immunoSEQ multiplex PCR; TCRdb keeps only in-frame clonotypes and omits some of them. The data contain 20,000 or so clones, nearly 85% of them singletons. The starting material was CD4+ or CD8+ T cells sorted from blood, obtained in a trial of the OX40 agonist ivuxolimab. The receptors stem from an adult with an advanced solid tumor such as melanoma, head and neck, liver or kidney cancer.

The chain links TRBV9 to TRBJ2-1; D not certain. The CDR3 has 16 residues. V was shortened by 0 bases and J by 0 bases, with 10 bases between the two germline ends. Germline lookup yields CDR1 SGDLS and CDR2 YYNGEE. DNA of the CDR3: TGTGCCAGCAGCGTAGATATTAGAGGCTCCTACAATGAGCAGTTCTTC. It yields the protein CASSVDIRGSYNEQFF.

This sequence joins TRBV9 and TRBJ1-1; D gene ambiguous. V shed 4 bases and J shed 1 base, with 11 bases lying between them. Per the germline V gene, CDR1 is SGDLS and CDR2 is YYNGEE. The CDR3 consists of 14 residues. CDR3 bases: TGTGCCAGCAGCCCCCATACTAAGAACACTGAAGCTTTCTTT. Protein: CASSPHTKNTEAFF.

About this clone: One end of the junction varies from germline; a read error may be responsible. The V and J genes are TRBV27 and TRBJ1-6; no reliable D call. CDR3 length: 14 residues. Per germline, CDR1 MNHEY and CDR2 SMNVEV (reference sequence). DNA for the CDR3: TGTGCCAGCCGTTTTACAGCGTATAATTCACCCCTCCACTTT. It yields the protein CASRFTAYNSPLHF.

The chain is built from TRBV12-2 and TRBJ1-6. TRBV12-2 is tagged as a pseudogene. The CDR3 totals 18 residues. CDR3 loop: CASRLTGSRLRRISPLHF. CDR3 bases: TGTGCAAGTCGCTTAACCGGTAGTAGGCTGCGACGAATTTCACCCCTCCACTTT.

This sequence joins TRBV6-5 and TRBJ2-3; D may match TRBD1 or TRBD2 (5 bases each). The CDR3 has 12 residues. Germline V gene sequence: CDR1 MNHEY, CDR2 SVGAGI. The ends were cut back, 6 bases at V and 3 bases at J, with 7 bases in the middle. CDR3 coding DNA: TGTGCCAGCAGGGGGGTGACAGATACGCAGTATTTT. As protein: CASRGVTDTQYF.

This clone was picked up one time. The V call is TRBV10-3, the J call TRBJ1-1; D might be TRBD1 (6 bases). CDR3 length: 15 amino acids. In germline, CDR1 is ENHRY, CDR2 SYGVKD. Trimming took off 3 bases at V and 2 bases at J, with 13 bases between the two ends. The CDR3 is CAISDSGTSNTEAFF. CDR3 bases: TGTGCCATCAGTGATTCCGGGACAAGCAACACTGAAGCTTTCTTT.

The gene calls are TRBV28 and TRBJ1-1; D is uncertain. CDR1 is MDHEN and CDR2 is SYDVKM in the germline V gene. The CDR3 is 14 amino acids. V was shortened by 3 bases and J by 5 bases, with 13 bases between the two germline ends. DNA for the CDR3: TGTGCCAGCAGTTTTCTCGGACCTGCTACTGAAGCTTTCTTT. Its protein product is CASSFLGPATEAFF.

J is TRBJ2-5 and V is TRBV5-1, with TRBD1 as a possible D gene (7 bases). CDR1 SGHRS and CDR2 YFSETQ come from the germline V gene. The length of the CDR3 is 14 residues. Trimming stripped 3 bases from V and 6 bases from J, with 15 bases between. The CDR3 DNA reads TGCGCCAGCAGCTCAGGAGGGGGCGTACAGACCCAGTACTTC. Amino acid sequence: CASSSGGGVQTQYF.

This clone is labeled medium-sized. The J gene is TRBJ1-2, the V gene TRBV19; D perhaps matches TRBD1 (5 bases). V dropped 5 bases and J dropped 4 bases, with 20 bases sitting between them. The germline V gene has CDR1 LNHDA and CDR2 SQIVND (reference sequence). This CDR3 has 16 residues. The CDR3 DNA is TGTGCCAGTAGTTCCCTCACATCAGGGACGGCCTATGGCTACACCTTC. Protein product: CASSSLTSGTAYGYTF.

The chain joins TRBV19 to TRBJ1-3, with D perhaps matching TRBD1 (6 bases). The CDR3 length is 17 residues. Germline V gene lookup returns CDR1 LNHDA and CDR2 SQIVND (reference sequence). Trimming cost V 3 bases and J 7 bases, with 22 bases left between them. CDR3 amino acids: CASSIWGAGSTLNTIYF. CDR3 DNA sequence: TGTGCCAGTAGTATCTGGGGGGCAGGGAGCACGTTGAACACCATATATTTT.

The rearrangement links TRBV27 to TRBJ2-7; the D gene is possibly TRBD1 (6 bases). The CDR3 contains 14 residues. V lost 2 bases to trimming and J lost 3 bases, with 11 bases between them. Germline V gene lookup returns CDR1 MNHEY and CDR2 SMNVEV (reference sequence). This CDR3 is CASSLTGNNYEQYF. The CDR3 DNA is TGTGCCAGCAGTTTAACAGGGAATAACTACGAGCAGTACTTC.

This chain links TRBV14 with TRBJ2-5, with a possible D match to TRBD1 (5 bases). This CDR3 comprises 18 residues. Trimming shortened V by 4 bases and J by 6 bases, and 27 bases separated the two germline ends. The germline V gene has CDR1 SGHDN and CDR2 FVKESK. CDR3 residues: CASSPKGKGLVGSKTQYF. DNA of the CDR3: TGTGCCAGCAGCCCCAAGGGGAAGGGTCTTGTGGGGTCGAAGACCCAGTACTTC.

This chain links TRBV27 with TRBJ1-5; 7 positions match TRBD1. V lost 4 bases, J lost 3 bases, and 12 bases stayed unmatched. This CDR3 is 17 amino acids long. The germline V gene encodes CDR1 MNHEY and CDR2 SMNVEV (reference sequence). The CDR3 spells CASSSNPDRVFNQPQHF. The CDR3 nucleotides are TGTGCCAGCAGTTCCAACCCTGACAGGGTCTTCAATCAGCCCCAGCATTTT.

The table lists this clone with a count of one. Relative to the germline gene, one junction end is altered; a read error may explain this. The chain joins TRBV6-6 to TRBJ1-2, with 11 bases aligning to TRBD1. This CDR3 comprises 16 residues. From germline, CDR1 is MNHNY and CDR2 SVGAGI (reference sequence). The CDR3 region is CVSSYSSPGQGVGYTF. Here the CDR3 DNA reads TGTGTCAGCAGTTACTCTTCCCCGGGACAGGGGGTCGGCTACACCTTC.

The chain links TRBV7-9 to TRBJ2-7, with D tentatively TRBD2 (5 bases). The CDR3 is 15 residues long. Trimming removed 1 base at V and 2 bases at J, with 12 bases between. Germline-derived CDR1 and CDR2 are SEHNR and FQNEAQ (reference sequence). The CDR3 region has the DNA TGTGCCAGCAGCTTAGAGGGCAGCGGACCCTACGAGCAGTACTTC. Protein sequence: CASSLEGSGPYEQYF.

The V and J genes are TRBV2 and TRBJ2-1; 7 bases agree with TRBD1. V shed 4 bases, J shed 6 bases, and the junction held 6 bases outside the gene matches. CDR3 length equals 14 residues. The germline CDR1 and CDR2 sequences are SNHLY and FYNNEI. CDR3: CASSATGWANEQFF. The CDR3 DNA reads TGTGCCAGCAGTGCGACAGGGTGGGCCAATGAGCAGTTCTTC.

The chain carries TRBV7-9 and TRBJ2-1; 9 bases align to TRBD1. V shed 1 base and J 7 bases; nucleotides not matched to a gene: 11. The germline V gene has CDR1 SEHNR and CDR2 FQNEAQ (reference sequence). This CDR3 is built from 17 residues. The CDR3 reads CASSLGRWGQGGNEQFF. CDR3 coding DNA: TGTGCCAGCAGCTTAGGACGGTGGGGACAGGGTGGGAATGAGCAGTTCTTC.

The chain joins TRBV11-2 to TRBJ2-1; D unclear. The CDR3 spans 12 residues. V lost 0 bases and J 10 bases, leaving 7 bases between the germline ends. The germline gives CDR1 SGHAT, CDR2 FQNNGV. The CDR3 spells CASSLEEVEQFF. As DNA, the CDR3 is TGTGCCAGCAGCTTAGAAGAGGTGGAGCAGTTCTTC. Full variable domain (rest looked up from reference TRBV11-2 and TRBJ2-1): EAGVAQSPRYKIIEKRQSVAFWCNPISGHATLYWYQQILGQGPKLLIQFQNNGVVDDSQLPKDRFSAERLKGVDSTLKIQPAKLEDSAVYLCASSLEEVEQFFGPGTRLTVL.

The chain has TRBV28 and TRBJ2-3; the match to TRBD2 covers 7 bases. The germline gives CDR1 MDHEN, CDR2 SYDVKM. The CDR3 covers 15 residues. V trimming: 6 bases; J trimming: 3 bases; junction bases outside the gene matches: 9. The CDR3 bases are TGTGCCAGCAGCCTACTCGGGGGGTTTACAGATACGCAGTATTTT. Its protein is CASSLLGGFTDTQYF.